A selection of T cell receptor beta chains follows, all from one sample in a study of response to subunit inactivated influenza vaccine. TCRdb processed the RT-PCR reads anew with MiXCR; each CDR3 protein has one entry. The sample includes 650,000 to 850,000 distinct CDR3 sequences, 14% of them seen just once. The sequencing used PBMCs from blood, collected approximately 15 days before vaccination. The receptors shown here come from a man aged 50-60 years who received an inactivated influenza vaccine. CDR3s include the opening cysteine and the closing phenylalanine or tryptophan. The D gene is left open where the match is weak. Size is omitted from some rows. Given values are once, few, many or a class for expanded clones.

v_gene: TRBV3-1; abundance: -; d_gene: TRBD1; j_gene: TRBJ2-1; CDR3aa: CASSRADRSNNEQFF; CDR3nt: TGTGCCAGCAGCCGGGCGGACAGGAGCAACAATGAGCAGTTCTTC
v_gene: TRBV20-1; abundance: -; d_gene: -; j_gene: TRBJ1-2; CDR3aa: CSALSDNGYTF; CDR3nt: TGCAGTGCTCTATCAGATAATGGCTACACCTTC
v_gene: TRBV4-2; abundance: few; d_gene: -; j_gene: TRBJ2-7; CDR3aa: CASSQDPPGGGLPYEQYF; CDR3nt: TGTGCCAGCAGCCAAGATCCCCCCGGGGGTGGGTTGCCCTACGAGCAGTACTTC
v_gene: TRBV5-6; abundance: -; d_gene: -; j_gene: TRBJ2-1; CDR3aa: CASSLSLPIISSYNEQFF; CDR3nt: TGTGCCAGCAGCTTGTCGCTACCAATCATAAGCTCCTACAATGAGCAGTTCTTC
v_gene: TRBV10-3; abundance: few; d_gene: TRBD1; j_gene: TRBJ2-5; CDR3aa: CAIRGGQGKDQETQYF; CDR3nt: TGTGCCATCAGGGGGGGACAGGGAAAGGACCAAGAGACCCAGTACTTC
v_gene: TRBV11-1; abundance: -; d_gene: TRBD2; j_gene: TRBJ2-3; CDR3aa: CASSLSIIGTILVDTQYF; CDR3nt: TGTGCCAGCAGCTTGTCGATTATCGGGACTATTTTAGTAGATACGCAGTATTTT
v_gene: TRBV5-1; abundance: few; d_gene: -; j_gene: TRBJ2-1; CDR3aa: CASPPRLSSYNEQFF; CDR3nt: TGCGCCAGCCCCCCGAGGCTGAGCTCCTACAATGAGCAGTTCTTC
v_gene: TRBV2; abundance: many; d_gene: TRBD2; j_gene: TRBJ2-2; CDR3aa: CASRLGGRGGTGELFF; CDR3nt: TGTGCCAGCAGGCTAGGCGGGAGAGGAGGGACCGGGGAGCTGTTTTTT
v_gene: TRBV18; abundance: few; d_gene: -; j_gene: TRBJ1-1; CDR3aa: CASSPTQGNTEAFF; CDR3nt: TGTGCCAGCTCACCGACACAGGGAAACACTGAAGCTTTCTTT
v_gene: TRBV6-2/TRBV6-3; abundance: many; d_gene: -; j_gene: TRBJ1-5; CDR3aa: CASSTQGGQPQHF; CDR3nt: TGTGCCAGCAGTACCCAGGGTGGTCAGCCCCAGCATTTT
v_gene: TRBV29-1; abundance: -; d_gene: -; j_gene: TRBJ1-1; CDR3aa: CSVTGRINTEAFF; CDR3nt: TGCAGCGTAACAGGACGGATAAACACTGAAGCTTTCTTT
v_gene: TRBV12-3/TRBV12-4; abundance: few; d_gene: -; j_gene: TRBJ1-2; CDR3aa: CASSFGGAEGYTF; CDR3nt: TGTGCCAGCAGTTTCGGGGGGGCTGAGGGCTACACCTTC
v_gene: TRBV2; abundance: -; d_gene: -; j_gene: TRBJ2-7; CDR3aa: CASSEAGASYEQYF; CDR3nt: TGTGCCAGCAGTGAAGCGGGGGCCTCCTACGAGCAGTACTTC
v_gene: TRBV14; abundance: -; d_gene: -; j_gene: TRBJ2-1; CDR3aa: CASSQALSGEQFF; CDR3nt: TGTGCCAGCAGCCAAGCCCTATCGGGCGAGCAGTTCTTC
v_gene: TRBV29-1; abundance: few; d_gene: -; j_gene: TRBJ1-1; CDR3aa: CSVEDRTSNTEAFF; CDR3nt: TGCAGCGTTGAAGATAGGACATCGAACACTGAAGCTTTCTTT
v_gene: TRBV7-9; abundance: few; d_gene: -; j_gene: TRBJ1-6; CDR3aa: CASSSLGSDNSPLHF; CDR3nt: TGTGCCAGCAGCTCCCTCGGCAGTGATAATTCACCCCTCCACTTT
v_gene: TRBV11-2; abundance: -; d_gene: TRBD2; j_gene: TRBJ2-7; CDR3aa: CASSRTSGGNSYEQYF; CDR3nt: TGTGCCAGCAGCCGGACTAGCGGGGGGAACTCCTACGAGCAGTACTTC
v_gene: TRBV5-1; abundance: -; d_gene: -; j_gene: TRBJ2-7; CDR3aa: CASSLVTGDYEQYF; CDR3nt: TGCGCCAGCAGCTTGGTTACGGGGGACTACGAGCAGTACTTC
v_gene: TRBV7-2; abundance: -; d_gene: TRBD1; j_gene: TRBJ2-1; CDR3aa: CASSLSGQGVYEQFF; CDR3nt: TGTGCCAGCAGCTTAAGTGGACAGGGGGTATATGAGCAGTTCTTC
v_gene: TRBV14; abundance: -; d_gene: TRBD2; j_gene: TRBJ2-1; CDR3aa: CASSPTSGRVDEQFF; CDR3nt: TGTGCCAGCAGTCCAACTAGCGGGAGGGTCGATGAGCAGTTCTTC
v_gene: TRBV7-9; abundance: few; d_gene: -; j_gene: TRBJ1-2; CDR3aa: CASSLLTDNYGYTF; CDR3nt: TGTGCCAGCAGCTTGCTGACGGATAACTATGGCTACACCTTC
v_gene: TRBV4-1; abundance: -; d_gene: -; j_gene: TRBJ1-5; CDR3aa: CASSQAIGGNQPQHF; CDR3nt: TGCGCCAGCAGCCAAGCAATAGGGGGCAATCAGCCCCAGCATTTT
v_gene: TRBV6-1; abundance: many; d_gene: -; j_gene: TRBJ2-7; CDR3aa: CASTPFPGIHEQYF; CDR3nt: TGTGCCAGCACCCCTTTTCCCGGGATCCACGAGCAGTACTTC
v_gene: TRBV12-3/TRBV12-4; abundance: -; d_gene: TRBD1; j_gene: TRBJ2-6; CDR3aa: CASRPDRAGANVLTF; CDR3nt: TGTGCCAGCAGACCGGACAGGGCCGGGGCCAACGTCCTGACTTTC
v_gene: TRBV3-1; abundance: many; d_gene: -; j_gene: TRBJ1-1; CDR3aa: CASSQDLGITEAFF; CDR3nt: TGTGCCAGCAGCCAAGATTTGGGGATCACTGAAGCTTTCTTT
v_gene: TRBV5-4; abundance: -; d_gene: TRBD2; j_gene: TRBJ2-5; CDR3aa: CASSLEASGGSVREKTQYF; CDR3nt: TGTGCCAGCAGCTTGGAGGCTAGCGGGGGCTCGGTGAGAGAGAAGACCCAGTACTTC
v_gene: TRBV27; abundance: -; d_gene: -; j_gene: TRBJ2-1; CDR3aa: CASSVRERGYNEQFF; CDR3nt: TGTGCCAGCAGCGTTAGGGAGAGGGGTTACAATGAGCAGTTCTTC
v_gene: TRBV27; abundance: few; d_gene: TRBD1; j_gene: TRBJ1-2; CDR3aa: CASSDRVGDGYTF; CDR3nt: TGTGCCAGCAGTGACAGGGTGGGTGATGGCTACACCTTC
v_gene: TRBV7-2; abundance: many; d_gene: -; j_gene: TRBJ1-1; CDR3aa: CASSTQVNTEAFF; CDR3nt: TGTGCCAGCAGCACACAAGTAAACACTGAAGCTTTCTTT
v_gene: TRBV27; abundance: few; d_gene: -; j_gene: TRBJ1-1; CDR3aa: CASSLFGGANTEAFF; CDR3nt: TGTGCCAGCAGTTTGTTTGGGGGGGCGAACACTGAAGCTTTCTTT
v_gene: TRBV27; abundance: -; d_gene: -; j_gene: TRBJ2-2; CDR3aa: CASRPYSGANTGELFF; CDR3nt: TGTGCCAGCAGGCCCTATAGCGGCGCGAACACCGGGGAGCTGTTTTTT
v_gene: TRBV20-1; abundance: few; d_gene: TRBD2; j_gene: TRBJ2-1; CDR3aa: CSARGGTSGSSYNEQFF; CDR3nt: TGCAGTGCTAGAGGGGGGACTAGCGGTAGCTCCTACAATGAGCAGTTCTTC
v_gene: TRBV18; abundance: -; d_gene: -; j_gene: TRBJ2-1; CDR3aa: CASSPDSLEQFF; CDR3nt: TGTGCCAGCTCACCCGACTCCCTTGAGCAGTTCTTC
v_gene: TRBV20-1; abundance: few; d_gene: TRBD1; j_gene: TRBJ2-3; CDR3aa: CSALRGDRGRDHTQYF; CDR3nt: TGCAGTGCCCTCCGCGGGGACAGGGGGCGCGATCATACGCAGTATTTT
v_gene: TRBV11-3; abundance: -; d_gene: -; j_gene: TRBJ2-5; CDR3aa: CASSPDGGAAGTQYF; CDR3nt: TGTGCCAGCAGCCCTGATGGAGGGGCAGCGGGGACCCAGTACTTC
v_gene: TRBV20-1; abundance: many; d_gene: TRBD1; j_gene: TRBJ1-5; CDR3aa: CSANRQGIFNQPQHF; CDR3nt: TGCAGTGCAAACCGACAGGGGATATTCAATCAGCCCCAGCATTTT
v_gene: TRBV24-1; abundance: -; d_gene: -; j_gene: TRBJ2-3; CDR3aa: CASSDSQGTDTQYF; CDR3nt: TGTGCCTCCAGTGATTCCCAGGGGACAGATACGCAGTATTTT
v_gene: TRBV18; abundance: many; d_gene: -; j_gene: TRBJ2-3; CDR3aa: CASSPGVADTQYF; CDR3nt: TGTGCCAGCTCACCTGGAGTGGCAGATACGCAGTATTTT
v_gene: TRBV29-1; abundance: few; d_gene: -; j_gene: TRBJ2-7; CDR3aa: CSVAHRLKYEQYF; CDR3nt: TGCAGCGTTGCCCACCGTCTTAAGTACGAGCAGTACTTC
v_gene: TRBV12-3/TRBV12-4; abundance: -; d_gene: TRBD2; j_gene: TRBJ2-7; CDR3aa: CASSPRTSGGSYEQYF; CDR3nt: TGTGCCAGCAGTCCCAGGACTAGCGGGGGGTCCTACGAGCAGTACTTC
v_gene: TRBV2; abundance: few; d_gene: TRBD1; j_gene: TRBJ2-3; CDR3aa: CASDRVLADTQYF; CDR3nt: TGTGCCAGCGACAGGGTTTTAGCAGATACGCAGTATTTT
v_gene: TRBV12-3/TRBV12-4; abundance: many; d_gene: TRBD1; j_gene: TRBJ1-2; CDR3aa: CASSPGQGKNYGYTF; CDR3nt: TGTGCCAGCAGTCCGGGACAGGGGAAGAACTATGGCTACACCTTC
v_gene: TRBV20-1; abundance: few; d_gene: TRBD2; j_gene: TRBJ2-3; CDR3aa: CSANLAGGTDTQYF; CDR3nt: TGCAGTGCGAACCTAGCGGGGGGCACAGATACGCAGTATTTT
v_gene: TRBV9; abundance: -; d_gene: TRBD1; j_gene: TRBJ2-6; CDR3aa: CASSAAGQGAFGANVLTF; CDR3nt: TGTGCCAGCAGCGCCGCGGGACAGGGGGCTTTTGGGGCCAACGTCCTGACTTTC
v_gene: TRBV20-1; abundance: -; d_gene: TRBD2; j_gene: TRBJ2-1; CDR3aa: CSATLAGALYNEQFF; CDR3nt: TGCAGTGCTACTCTAGCGGGGGCCCTATACAATGAGCAGTTCTTC
v_gene: TRBV3-1; abundance: many; d_gene: -; j_gene: TRBJ2-3; CDR3aa: CASSQDLRDTQYF; CDR3nt: TGTGCCAGCAGCCAAGATCTTCGAGATACGCAGTATTTT
v_gene: TRBV28; abundance: few; d_gene: -; j_gene: TRBJ2-7; CDR3aa: CASSPPRSPNSYEQYF; CDR3nt: TGTGCCAGCAGTCCCCCGAGAAGCCCCAATAGCTACGAGCAGTACTTC
v_gene: TRBV27; abundance: -; d_gene: TRBD1; j_gene: TRBJ2-4; CDR3aa: CASSSGGIGPYF; CDR3nt: TGTGCCAGCAGTTCAGGGGGTATTGGTCCGTACTTC
v_gene: TRBV5-1; abundance: -; d_gene: TRBD2; j_gene: TRBJ2-2; CDR3aa: CASSLVAGGNAGELFF; CDR3nt: TGCGCCAGCAGCTTGGTAGCGGGAGGAAATGCCGGGGAGCTGTTTTTT